This T cell receptor (beta chain) comes out of a study of cytomegalovirus exposure and HLA in healthy donors. The overall study: Earlier results showed approximately 120 million unique TCR beta sequences derived from approximately 180 million T cells. The study's early data release held about 85 million unique TCRs from HLA-typed donors.

With respect to this clone: As yet, its antigen is unknown.

Whole-study results and caveats: Common viral pathogens (according to a later analysis) appeared linked to several of the most significant clusters.

The PCR had 60 Vbeta and 13 Jbeta primers. Sequencing used immunoSEQ multiplex PCR; TCRdb keeps in-frame clones, though not all of them. The data hold 240,000 or so clones, with roughly four fifths observed a single time. This TCR derives from a woman between 55 and 75 years old in good health and CMV-seropositive. Sequencing used PBMCs.

CDR3 region: CASSFRGGSGNQPQHF. CDR3 nucleotide sequence: TGTGCCAGCAGTTTTCGGGGGGGGAGCGGCAATCAGCCCCAGCATTTT. This chain connects TRBV27 to TRBJ1-5, with a tentative D call TRBD1 (5 bases). V shed 3 bases and J shed 2 bases, with 14 bases lying between them. Germline lookup yields CDR1 MNHEY and CDR2 SMNVEV (reference sequence). This CDR3 is 16 amino acids long.